These T cell receptor beta chains were read from a single sample in a study of blood T cell repertoires in COVID-19. Sequencing used immunoSEQ multiplex PCR; TCRdb keeps in-frame clones, though not all of them. The sample records 200,000 or so clones, around four fifths being singletons. The material sequenced was peripheral blood. The receptors were sampled from a woman aged 40 to 50 with acute or convalescent COVID-19. Each CDR3 is given with its conserved first and last residue. Each record gives: CDR3 DNA, CDR3 protein, D gene, V gene, J gene, CDR3 length, clone size. A D gene is named only where the DNA matches it firmly. Size values are once, few and many counts, or a class for expanded clones, and some rows have none.

CDR3 DNA: TGTGCCAGCAGTTTGGGGCTCGACAGGGGGCATTATGGCTACACCTTC
CDR3 protein: CASSLGLDRGHYGYTF
D gene: TRBD1
V gene: TRBV28
J gene: TRBJ1-2
CDR3 length: 16
clone size: NA

CDR3 DNA: TGTGCCAGCAGGGGGACAGGGATCGAAGCTTTCTTT
CDR3 protein: CASRGTGIEAFF
D gene: TRBD1
V gene: TRBV3-1/TRBV3-2
J gene: TRBJ1-1
CDR3 length: 12
clone size: NA

CDR3 DNA: TGTGCCAGCAGCTTAGGGGCGGGACGGTTTGAAACCGGGGAGCTGTTTTTT
CDR3 protein: CASSLGAGRFETGELFF
D gene: NA
V gene: TRBV11-2
J gene: TRBJ2-2
CDR3 length: 17
clone size: once

CDR3 DNA: TGTGCCAGCAGCGCTAGCGGGTACGAGCAGTACTTC
CDR3 protein: CASSASGYEQYF
D gene: TRBD2
V gene: TRBV14
J gene: TRBJ2-7
CDR3 length: 12
clone size: NA

CDR3 DNA: TGTGCCAGCAGTTCATCCCGGGAGCTTTACGAGCAGTACTTC
CDR3 protein: CASSSSRELYEQYF
D gene: NA
V gene: TRBV28
J gene: TRBJ2-7
CDR3 length: 14
clone size: NA

CDR3 DNA: TGTGCCAGCAGCGCGTCGGGAACTAGAGAGCAGTTCTTC
CDR3 protein: CASSASGTREQFF
D gene: NA
V gene: TRBV9
J gene: TRBJ2-1
CDR3 length: 13
clone size: NA

CDR3 DNA: TGTGCCAGCAGGCAGGGGGCTGGAAACACCATATATTTT
CDR3 protein: CASRQGAGNTIYF
D gene: TRBD1
V gene: TRBV12-3/TRBV12-4
J gene: TRBJ1-3
CDR3 length: 13
clone size: NA

CDR3 DNA: TGTGCCAGCAGCGTTGTTTGGACAGGGGGCCTAGATACGCAGTATTTT
CDR3 protein: CASSVVWTGGLDTQYF
D gene: TRBD1
V gene: TRBV9
J gene: TRBJ2-3
CDR3 length: 16
clone size: NA

CDR3 DNA: TGTGCCAGCAGCTTCAGCGGAAACCACGAGCAGTACTTC
CDR3 protein: CASSFSGNHEQYF
D gene: NA
V gene: TRBV7-2
J gene: TRBJ2-7
CDR3 length: 13
clone size: NA

CDR3 DNA: TGTGCCAGCAGTTTATATTCAGGGGTGAACACTGAAGCTTTCTTT
CDR3 protein: CASSLYSGVNTEAFF
D gene: NA
V gene: TRBV28
J gene: TRBJ1-1
CDR3 length: 15
clone size: NA

CDR3 DNA: TGTGCCAGCAGCAAATACTCGACTAGCGGGAGTAGCACAGATACGCAGTATTTT
CDR3 protein: CASSKYSTSGSSTDTQYF
D gene: NA
V gene: TRBV21-1
J gene: TRBJ2-3
CDR3 length: 18
clone size: NA

CDR3 DNA: TGTGCCAGCAGCTTAAGCTTGGTGCCCTACGAGCAGTACTTC
CDR3 protein: CASSLSLVPYEQYF
D gene: NA
V gene: TRBV7-9
J gene: TRBJ2-7
CDR3 length: 14
clone size: NA

CDR3 DNA: TGTGCCAGCAGTGCGGGACAGGGGGGTGATCAGCCCCAGCATTTT
CDR3 protein: CASSAGQGGDQPQHF
D gene: TRBD1
V gene: TRBV6-6
J gene: TRBJ1-5
CDR3 length: 15
clone size: NA

CDR3 DNA: TGTGCCAGCAGCTTTGGGGGCATACCCTACGAGCAGTACTTC
CDR3 protein: CASSFGGIPYEQYF
D gene: NA
V gene: TRBV5-5
J gene: TRBJ2-7
CDR3 length: 14
clone size: many

CDR3 DNA: TGTGCCAGCAGAATCCAACGGGGGGACTATGGCTACACCTTC
CDR3 protein: CASRIQRGDYGYTF
D gene: NA
V gene: TRBV6-5
J gene: TRBJ1-2
CDR3 length: 14
clone size: NA

CDR3 DNA: TGCGCCAGCAGCTTCCTAAGTTGGCCTGTGGGGGGACAAGAGACCCAGTACTTC
CDR3 protein: CASSFLSWPVGGQETQYF
D gene: NA
V gene: TRBV5-1
J gene: TRBJ2-5
CDR3 length: 18
clone size: once

CDR3 DNA: TGCGCCAGCAGCATCCGGGACAGGGTAACCGAGCAGTACTTC
CDR3 protein: CASSIRDRVTEQYF
D gene: TRBD1
V gene: TRBV5-1
J gene: TRBJ2-7
CDR3 length: 14
clone size: NA

CDR3 DNA: TGCGCCAGCAGCTTGTGGGGGACAGGGGGCGATAATTCACCCCTCCACTTT
CDR3 protein: CASSLWGTGGDNSPLHF
D gene: TRBD1
V gene: TRBV5-1
J gene: TRBJ1-6
CDR3 length: 17
clone size: NA

CDR3 DNA: TGTGCCAGCTCACAAAGACAGACAACTAATGAAAAACTGTTTTTT
CDR3 protein: CASSQRQTTNEKLFF
D gene: NA
V gene: TRBV18
J gene: TRBJ1-4
CDR3 length: 15
clone size: NA

CDR3 DNA: TGTGCCAGCACACAACTGACAGGGGATCAGCCCCAGCATTTT
CDR3 protein: CASTQLTGDQPQHF
D gene: TRBD1
V gene: TRBV28
J gene: TRBJ1-5
CDR3 length: 14
clone size: NA

CDR3 DNA: TGCGCCAGCAGCTTCTCGACTAGCGGGGGCGAGAATGAGCAGTTCTTC
CDR3 protein: CASSFSTSGGENEQFF
D gene: TRBD2
V gene: TRBV5-1
J gene: TRBJ2-1
CDR3 length: 16
clone size: NA

CDR3 DNA: TGCGCCAGCAGCGGGACTAGCGGAAGCACAGATACGCAGTATTTT
CDR3 protein: CASSGTSGSTDTQYF
D gene: TRBD2
V gene: TRBV5-1
J gene: TRBJ2-3
CDR3 length: 15
clone size: few

CDR3 DNA: TGTGCCAGCAGCCCGAAGCGGGGGGGCCTGGGGGAGCTGTTTTTT
CDR3 protein: CASSPKRGGLGELFF
D gene: TRBD2
V gene: TRBV7-9
J gene: TRBJ2-2
CDR3 length: 15
clone size: NA

CDR3 DNA: TGCGCCAGCAGCCAAGGGCGGTGGGTAGATACGCAGTATTTT
CDR3 protein: CASSQGRWVDTQYF
D gene: NA
V gene: TRBV4-1
J gene: TRBJ2-3
CDR3 length: 14
clone size: once